The source of this T cell receptor beta chain is a study of shared clonotypes between healthy human individuals. The assay was immunoSEQ multiplex PCR, and TCRdb's table has in-frame clones only and misses some. The sample yields 1.5 million to 2.5 million clones, over 85% seen once. It was CD45RO-negative cells, positively selected for CCR7, that made up naive CD8 cells, with terminally differentiated effector memory CD45RA+ cells excluded. Study-wide findings and caveats: Naive CD4 clonotypes overlapped across a handful of donors at roughly 5.1%.

Comment on this clone: Its specificity is unknown.

V lost 7 bases and J 10 bases, leaving 16 bases between the germline ends. In germline, CDR1 is SQVTM, CDR2 ANQGSEA. The CDR3 totals 11 residues. The source of this sequence is a man between 18 and 35 years old in good health. The chain links TRBV29-1 to TRBJ1-2; D may be TRBD1 (5 bases). Sequenced material: naive CD8+ T cells sorted from blood. This chain's CDR3 is CSAWGGADYTF. The CDR3 DNA reads TGCAGCGCGTGGGGCGGCGCTGACTACACCTTC.